Below, 17 T cell receptor beta chains from the same sample are listed, as sequenced in a study of blood T cell repertoires in COVID-19. Libraries were prepared by immunoSEQ multiplex PCR; TCRdb keeps only in-frame clonotypes and omits some of them. The table lists approximately 240,000 clones, 87% of them singletons, with 6% to 7% in the top ten. What was sequenced was PBMCs or T cells enriched from blood (not recorded which). The receptors derive from a woman aged 25 to 39 with acute COVID-19.

The gene calls are TRBV18 and TRBJ2-7; 12 bases map to TRBD2. Germline lookup yields CDR1 KGHSH and CDR2 LQKENI. The trim removed 7 bases at V and 7 bases at J, leaving 5 bases unmatched. The length of the CDR3 is 13 residues. In DNA, the CDR3 is TGTGCCAGCTGCGAGACTAGCGGGAGAGAGCAGTACTTC. Protein sequence: CASCETSGREQYF.

The chain joins TRBV6-5 to TRBJ2-2; D gene unclear. Germline V gives CDR1 MNHEY, CDR2 SVGAGI. The CDR3 is made up of 13 amino acids. Trimming pared 6 bases from V and 3 bases from J, leaving 8 bases between. CDR3 nucleotides: TGTGCCAGCAGGGGCTACCACACCGGGGAGCTGTTTTTT. It codes for CASRGYHTGELFF.

This chain links TRBV9 with TRBJ2-5, with TRBD2 identical over 8 bases. V shed 4 bases, J shed 2 bases, and the junction held 10 bases outside the gene matches. Germline CDR1 is SGDLS and CDR2 is YYNGEE. The CDR3 loop spans 16 amino acids. As DNA, the CDR3 is TGTGCCAGCAGCCCCGGCCGGAGCGGGAGACAAGAGACCCAGTACTTC. Amino acid sequence: CASSPGRSGRQETQYF.

V and J are TRBV25-1 and TRBJ2-2; 8 nucleotides align to TRBD1. Germline-derived CDR1 and CDR2 are MGHDK and SYGVNS. The CDR3 length is 14 residues. V was pared by 6 bases and J by 3 bases, with 3 bases of the junction left unmatched. The DNA for the CDR3 is TGTGCCAGCAGGCAGGGGGCTGACACCGGGGAGCTGTTTTTT. Amino acids: CASRQGADTGELFF.

J is TRBJ2-7 and V is TRBV12-2; the table's TRBD2 call for D was not verified on the DNA. TRBV12-2 constitutes a pseudogene. CDR3 length: 14 residues. The CDR3: CASRSTGPSGEQYF. The CDR3 DNA reads TGTGCAAGTCGCTCGACGGGACCGAGCGGGGAGCAGTACTTC.

This chain links TRBV7-9 with TRBJ1-4, with D possibly matching TRBD1 (5 bases). CDR3 length: 14 amino acids. Germline CDR1 and CDR2: SEHNR and FQNEAQ (reference sequence). V lost 2 bases to trimming and J lost 7 bases, with 11 bases between them. The CDR3 DNA reads as TGTGCCAGCAGCTTACAGGGCGGTCGTGAAAAACTGTTTTTT. The encoded protein is CASSLQGGREKLFF.

The chain uses TRBV5-4 and TRBJ2-5; TRBD2 is a possible D gene (6 bases). CDR3 length equals 15 residues. Germline V CDR1 and CDR2: SGHNT, YYREEE (reference sequence). V dropped 2 bases and J dropped 2 bases, with 13 bases sitting between them. The CDR3 loop reads CASSLAPGTQETQYF. The DNA for the CDR3 is TGTGCCAGCAGCTTAGCTCCCGGGACTCAAGAGACCCAGTACTTC.

The rearrangement uses TRBV11-2 and TRBJ2-7; D ambiguous. Trimming left V 0 bases short and J 2 bases short, with 8 bases between. The CDR3 is 14 amino acids. CDR1 SGHAT and CDR2 FQNNGV come from the germline V gene. The CDR3 region has the DNA TGTGCCAGCAGCTTAGATCTCCAGGCCTACGAGCAGTACTTC. This codes for CASSLDLQAYEQYF.

The rearrangement uses TRBV5-4 and TRBJ2-5; 8 bases map to TRBD1. CDR3 length: 13 amino acids. The V gene end was trimmed by 3 bases and the J gene end by 5 bases; junction bases not matched to a gene: 3. The germline V gene encodes CDR1 SGHNT and CDR2 YYREEE (reference sequence). CDR3 region: CASSWGQEETQYF. The CDR3 bases are TGTGCCAGCAGCTGGGGACAGGAGGAGACCCAGTACTTC.

V usage is TRBV7-3 and J usage is TRBJ2-7; 7 bases match TRBD1. The CDR3 runs 14 residues. CDR1 and CDR2 (germline): SGHTA, FQGTGA. The J segment lost 3 bases and the V segment lost 11 bases, leaving 13 bases of the junction unmatched. The CDR3 nucleotides are TGTGCCGCCCGGTCCGGGACAGTGATCTACGAGCAGTACTTC. Protein sequence: CAARSGTVIYEQYF.

The V and J genes are TRBV29-1 and TRBJ1-2, with TRBD1 as a possible D gene (6 bases). Germline assignment: CDR1 SQVTM and CDR2 ANQGSEA. CDR3 length: 12 amino acids. Trimming removed 5 bases from V and 7 bases from J, with 14 bases in between. Here the CDR3 DNA reads TGCAGCGTTTGGGTTCGGACAGCTGGCTACACCTTC. Amino acid sequence: CSVWVRTAGYTF. The complete variable domain, with remaining parts taken from reference TRBV29-1 and TRBJ1-2, reads SAVISQKPSRDICQRGTSLTIQCQVDSQVTMMFWYRQQPGQSLTLIATANQGSEATYESGFVIDKFPISRPNLTFSTLTVSNMSPEDSSIYLCSVWVRTAGYTFGSGTRLTVV.

This CDR3 is CASSVGGNTGELFF. CDR3 in DNA: TGTGCCAGCAGTGTGGGGGGGAACACCGGGGAGCTGTTTTTT. This rearrangement joins TRBV25-1 to TRBJ2-2; the D gene is possibly TRBD2 (6 bases). V was shortened by 4 bases and J by 1 base, with 7 bases between the two germline ends. Germline V gene data show CDR1 as MGHDK and CDR2 as SYGVNS. The CDR3 is 14 amino acids.

This clone was observed a handful of times. V and J are TRBV19 and TRBJ2-2; D not resolved. The V gene's germline CDR1 is LNHDA and CDR2 SQIVND (reference sequence). The CDR3 has 16 residues. Trimming took 6 bases from V and 4 from J, leaving 18 bases between them. As DNA, the CDR3 is TGTGCCAGTAGGGCGCGATCCTCAGGTGGCACCGGGGAGCTGTTTTTT. Protein sequence: CASRARSSGGTGELFF.

J is TRBJ2-3 and V is TRBV3-1 (or the pseudogene TRBV3-2), with no clear D. CDR1 is LGHDT and CDR2 is YNNKEL in the germline V gene (reference sequence). The length of the CDR3 is 13 residues. V gave up 0 bases and J gave up 7 bases, with 8 bases separating them. As DNA, the CDR3 is TGTGCCAGCAGCCAAGATTCACTAAATACGCAGTATTTT. Encoded protein: CASSQDSLNTQYF.

This sequence joins TRBV7-2 and TRBJ2-5; 8 positions agree with TRBD2. V was clipped by 1 base and J by 1 base; unmatched bases: 8. The CDR3 extends over 17 amino acids. CDR1 and CDR2 (germline): SGHTA, FQGNSA. The CDR3 protein is CASSLVLRGGGQETQYF. In DNA, the CDR3 is TGTGCCAGCAGCTTAGTCCTCCGGGGGGGCGGCCAAGAGACCCAGTACTTC.

The chain links TRBV2 to TRBJ1-2, with D perhaps TRBD1 (6 bases). Germline CDR1 SNHLY, CDR2 FYNNEI. The CDR3 loop spans 10 amino acids. The V and J ends lost 7 bases and 12 bases respectively, with 12 bases between them. The CDR3 DNA is TGTGCCAGCACACAGGGCTGGCACACCTTC. It translates to CASTQGWHTF.

The chain joins TRBV9 to TRBJ2-3, with D possibly matching TRBD2 (5 bases). The CDR3 extends over 15 amino acids. CDR1 and CDR2 (germline): SGDLS, YYNGEE. V was cut by 0 bases and J by 2 bases, with 10 bases left in between. CDR3 sequence reads: CASSVGGWTTDTQYF. The CDR3 bases are TGTGCCAGCAGCGTAGGAGGGTGGACCACAGATACGCAGTATTTT.